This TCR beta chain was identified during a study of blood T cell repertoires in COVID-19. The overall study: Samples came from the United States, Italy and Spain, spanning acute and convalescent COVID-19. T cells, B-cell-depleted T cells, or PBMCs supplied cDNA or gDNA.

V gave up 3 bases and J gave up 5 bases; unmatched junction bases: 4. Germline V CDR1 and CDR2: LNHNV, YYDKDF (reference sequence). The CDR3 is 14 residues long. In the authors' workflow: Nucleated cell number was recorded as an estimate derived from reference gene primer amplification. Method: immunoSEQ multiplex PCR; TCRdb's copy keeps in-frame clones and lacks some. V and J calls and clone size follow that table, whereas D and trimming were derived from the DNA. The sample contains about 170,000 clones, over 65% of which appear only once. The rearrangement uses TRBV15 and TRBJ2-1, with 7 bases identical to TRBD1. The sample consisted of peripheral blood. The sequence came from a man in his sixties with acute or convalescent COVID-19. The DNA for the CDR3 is TGTGCCACCAGCAGGGGACAGATGGACAATGAGCAGTTCTTC. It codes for CATSRGQMDNEQFF.